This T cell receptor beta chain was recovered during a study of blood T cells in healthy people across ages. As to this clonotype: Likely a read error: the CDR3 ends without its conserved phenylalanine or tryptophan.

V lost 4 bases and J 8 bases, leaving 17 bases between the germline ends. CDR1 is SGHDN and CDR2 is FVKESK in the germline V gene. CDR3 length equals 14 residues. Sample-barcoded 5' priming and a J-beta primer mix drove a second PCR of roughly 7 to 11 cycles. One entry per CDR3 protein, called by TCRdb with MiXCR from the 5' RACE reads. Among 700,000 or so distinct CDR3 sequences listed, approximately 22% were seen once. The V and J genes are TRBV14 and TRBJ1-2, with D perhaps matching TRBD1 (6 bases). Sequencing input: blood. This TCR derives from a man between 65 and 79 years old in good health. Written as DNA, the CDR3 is TGTGCCAGCAGCCCCGGGACACCCGACCGGGGCTACACCTGC. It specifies CASSPGTPDRGYTC.